The 23 T cell receptor beta chains listed next were all sequenced from one sample in a study of CD8 T cells in Susac syndrome. The RNA input was about 0.45 to 1 ug, and it was reverse transcribed with random hexamers. TCRdb analysed the immunoSEQ multiplex PCR reads with MiXCR anew, one entry per CDR3 protein. There are about 120,000 distinct CDR3 sequences in the sample; 94% occur only once, and 0.095% to 0.1% lies in the top ten. The material sequenced was CD4+ T cells from PBMCs. These receptors were collected from a human donor in good health.

The CDR3 region is CAVGLPNTEAFF. As DNA, the CDR3 is TGTGCTGTAGGGTTACCGAACACTGAAGCTTTCTTT. The rearrangement uses TRBV6-1 and TRBJ1-1; D is unresolved. This CDR3 spans 12 amino acids. Germline CDR1 and CDR2: MNHNS and SASEGT.

A single count supports this clonotype. Here the CDR3 reads CASSLSVIGGEYNEQFF. DNA for the CDR3: TGTGCCAGCAGCTTGAGTGTGATAGGGGGAGAATACAATGAGCAGTTCTTC. This chain uses TRBV7-9 with TRBJ2-1, with D maybe TRBD1 (6 bases). Per the germline V gene, CDR1 is SEHNR and CDR2 is FQNEAQ (reference sequence). This CDR3 has 17 amino acids. V was shortened by 3 bases and J by 4 bases, with 19 bases between the two germline ends.

The rearrangement joins TRBV6-2 or TRBV6-3 to TRBJ1-5, with 9 positions matching TRBD1. Germline values: CDR1 MNHEY, CDR2 SVGEGT. This CDR3 contains 16 residues. The V segment lost 0 bases and the J segment 5 bases; nucleotides outside the gene matches: 5. CDR3 sequence: CASSYSDRGDDQPQHF. DNA of the CDR3: TGTGCCAGCAGTTACTCGGACAGGGGTGATGATCAGCCCCAGCATTTT.

The rearrangement joins TRBV12-3 or TRBV12-4 to TRBJ2-3; unclear D gene. V gave up 2 bases and J gave up 10 bases, with 16 bases separating them. There are 14 residues in the CDR3. The DNA of the CDR3 is TGTGCCAGCAGTTTAATCGGAAGGTCGCTAGCGCAGTATTTT. Encoded protein: CASSLIGRSLAQYF.

The chain couples TRBV12-3 or TRBV12-4 to TRBJ1-5; TRBD1 agrees at 7 bases. This CDR3 has 15 residues. The ends lost 3 bases at V and 4 bases at J; junction bases unmatched: 6. The CDR3 sequence is CASSFGGTANQPQHF. CDR3 bases: TGTGCCAGCAGTTTTGGTGGGACAGCTAATCAGCCCCAGCATTTT.

The chain employs TRBV29-1 and TRBJ2-7, with D tentatively TRBD2 (7 bases). V dropped 6 bases and J dropped 5 bases, with 17 bases sitting between them. The CDR3 has 13 residues. CDR1 and CDR2 (germline): SQVTM, ANQGSEA. The CDR3 nucleotides read TGCAGCGTGGGGGGCAGGGCGGGGGACGAGCAGTACTTC. Its protein product is CSVGGRAGDEQYF.

The J gene is TRBJ2-5, the V gene TRBV29-1; D is possibly TRBD1 (6 bases). The CDR3 consists of 12 residues. V was trimmed by 7 bases and J by 5 bases, leaving 14 bases between them. CDR1 and CDR2 from the germline V gene are SQVTM and ANQGSEA. In nucleotides, the CDR3 is TGCAGCGCCCAGGGGAGTGGGGAGACCCAGTACTTC. It specifies CSAQGSGETQYF.

The V gene is TRBV7-2, the J gene TRBJ2-3; TRBD2 matches 13 bases. CDR3 length equals 18 residues. The J segment lost 4 bases and the V segment lost 2 bases, leaving 9 bases of the junction unmatched. In germline, CDR1 is SGHTA, CDR2 FQGNSA. The CDR3 bases are TGTGCCAGCAGCTTAAAGCCCATGGGACTAGCGGGGTCAGATACGCAGTATTTT. Encoded protein: CASSLKPMGLAGSDTQYF. The complete variable domain, with remaining parts taken from reference TRBV7-2 and TRBJ2-3, reads GAGVSQSPSNKVTEKGKDVELRCDPISGHTALYWYRQSLGQGLEFLIYFQGNSAPDKSGLPSDRFSAERTGGSVSTLTIQRTQQEDSAVYLCASSLKPMGLAGSDTQYFGPGTRLTVL.

The chain employs TRBV24-1 and TRBJ2-1; D tentatively reads TRBD1 or TRBD2 (5 bases each). This CDR3 contains 14 residues. Trimming left V 2 bases short and J 9 bases short, with 13 bases between. CDR1 is KGHDR and CDR2 is SFDVKD in the germline V gene. DNA of the CDR3: TGTGCCACCAGTGATTCCCAGTCAGGGAGTGAGCAGTTCTTC. Translation gives CATSDSQSGSEQFF.

CDR3 coding DNA: TGTGCCAGCACCTTTCAGGGCGTCACCGGGGAGCTGTTTTTT. This sequence encodes CASTFQGVTGELFF. V usage is TRBV6-2 or TRBV6-3 and J usage is TRBJ2-2; tentative D call: TRBD1 (5 bases). The CDR3 totals 14 residues. Trimming stripped 7 bases from V and 4 bases from J, with 13 bases between. CDR1 is MNHEY and CDR2 is SVGEGT in the germline V gene.

There are a few counts of this clonotype. CDR3 loop: CASSSRGPYNEQFF. The CDR3 region has the DNA TGTGCCAGCAGTTCCCGGGGCCCCTACAATGAGCAGTTCTTC. This rearrangement joins TRBV6-5 to TRBJ2-1; D might be TRBD1 or TRBD2, each matching 5 bases. The CDR3 runs 14 residues. Trimming shortened V by 4 bases and J by 2 bases, and 9 bases separated the two germline ends. CDR1 is MNHEY and CDR2 is SVGAGI in the germline V gene.

This chain links TRBV15 with TRBJ2-4; weak D call: TRBD1 (6 bases). With 0 bases removed from V and 4 bases from J, the gap between germline ends came to 10 bases. The CDR3 runs 15 residues. Germline V CDR1 and CDR2: LNHNV, YYDKDF (reference sequence). The CDR3 region is CATSRDGTLKNIQYF. Here the CDR3 DNA reads TGTGCCACCAGCAGAGATGGGACACTTAAAAACATTCAGTACTTC.

This clonotype was seen only a few times. V is TRBV27 and J is TRBJ1-5; 7 positions agree with TRBD1. J gave up 3 bases and V 8 bases, and 7 bases lay outside the gene matches. CDR3 length: 14 residues. Germline lookup yields CDR1 MNHEY and CDR2 SMNVEV (reference sequence). CDR3 DNA sequence: TGTGCCAGCCGAAGACAGGGTGACAATCAGCCCCAGCATTTT. Its protein product is CASRRQGDNQPQHF.

This chain connects TRBV2 to TRBJ1-4; 8 bases line up with TRBD1. The CDR3 has 13 residues. CDR1 SNHLY and CDR2 FYNNEI come from the germline V gene. V shed 7 bases and J 8 bases; nucleotides not matched to a gene: 6. DNA of the CDR3: TGTGCCAGCAACCCGACAGGGGACGAAAAACTGTTTTTT. Protein: CASNPTGDEKLFF.

The V gene is TRBV27, the J gene TRBJ1-1; tentative D call: TRBD1 (6 bases). The CDR3 is 17 residues long. The germline gives CDR1 MNHEY, CDR2 SMNVEV (reference sequence). V lost 5 bases and J lost 3, with 22 bases in between. CDR3: CASSPRNRVVTDTEAFF. The DNA of the CDR3 is TGTGCCAGCAGTCCCAGAAACAGGGTCGTAACGGACACTGAAGCTTTCTTT.

The J gene is TRBJ2-7, the V gene TRBV5-1, with 11 bases identical to TRBD2. Germline lookup yields CDR1 SGHRS and CDR2 YFSETQ. The CDR3 is 16 amino acids. Trimming cost V 4 bases and J 3 bases; bases outside gene matches: 9. CDR3 nucleotide sequence: TGCGCCAGCAGCCGAGCGGGACTAGCGGATTACTACGAGCAGTACTTC. It specifies CASSRAGLADYYEQYF.

In regard to this clonotype: Its ends do not fully match the called genes, so a read error is possible. This chain uses TRBV6-2 or TRBV6-3 with TRBJ2-7; tentative D call: TRBD1 (5 bases). The germline gives CDR1 MNHEY, CDR2 SVGEGT. The CDR3 is 13 residues long. For the CDR3, the DNA is TGTGCCAGCACCACAGGAACAGCCTACGCGCAGTACTTC. Its protein product is CASTTGTAYAQYF.

This chain joins TRBV3-1 and TRBJ2-4; 8 nucleotides agree with TRBD1. Looked up from germline, CDR1 is LGHDT and CDR2 is YNNKEL (reference sequence). This CDR3 comprises 14 residues. After removal of 4 bases from V and 8 bases from J, the junction contained 7 bases not matched to a gene. CDR3 sequence (DNA): TGTGCCAGCAGCCTATCAGGGGGCAGGGACATTCAGTACTTC. Protein product: CASSLSGGRDIQYF. Supplemented by reference TRBV3-1 and TRBJ2-4, the full variable domain reads DTAVSQTPKYLVTQMGNDKSIKCEQNLGHDTMYWYKQDSKKFLKIMFSYNNKELIINETVPNRFSPKSPDKAHLNLHINSLELGDSAVYFCASSLSGGRDIQYFGAGTRLSVL.

The chain joins TRBV20-1 to TRBJ2-1; TRBD1 aligns across 7 bases. The CDR3 extends over 16 amino acids. V was pared by 3 bases and J by 8 bases, with 16 bases of the junction left unmatched. CDR1 is DFQATT, CDR2 SNEGSKA, per germline (reference sequence). The CDR3 protein is CSARPPLGGLRDEQFF. The CDR3 region has the DNA TGCAGTGCTAGGCCCCCTCTAGGGGGCTTAAGGGATGAGCAGTTCTTC.

This chain connects TRBV20-1 to TRBJ2-4; D gene unclear. V was trimmed by 1 base and J by 0 bases, leaving 4 bases between them. Germline CDR1 is DFQATT and CDR2 is SNEGSKA (reference sequence). The CDR3 length is 13 residues. The CDR3 DNA reads TGCAGTGCTAGAGGGGGAGCCAAAAACATTCAGTACTTC. This translates into CSARGGAKNIQYF.

The chain combines TRBV29-1 with TRBJ2-3, with D tentatively TRBD2 (6 bases). Germline values: CDR1 SQVTM, CDR2 ANQGSEA. V was pared by 4 bases and J by 6 bases, with 14 bases between. This CDR3 is built from 13 residues. The CDR3 sequence: CSVVGSGGDTQYF. The CDR3 DNA reads TGCAGCGTTGTGGGTAGCGGAGGGGATACGCAGTATTTT.

The chain is built from TRBV29-1 and TRBJ2-3, with a possible D match to TRBD2 (5 bases). The CDR3 has 14 amino acids. Germline-derived CDR1 and CDR2 are SQVTM and ANQGSEA. Trimming shortened V by 4 bases and J by 4 bases, and 15 bases separated the two germline ends. DNA for the CDR3: TGCAGCGTTGCCGGTAGCGATCTCGCAGATACGCAGTATTTT. It specifies CSVAGSDLADTQYF.

The rearrangement uses TRBV20-1 and TRBJ1-1; 7 bases map to TRBD1. The CDR3 extends over 12 amino acids. V gave up 5 bases and J gave up 10 bases; unmatched junction bases: 10. CDR1 and CDR2 from the germline V gene are DFQATT and SNEGSKA (reference sequence). The CDR3 here is CSASTGLVGAFF. CDR3 bases: TGCAGTGCTTCGACAGGGCTGGTGGGAGCTTTCTTT.